What follows are 22 T cell receptor beta chains derived from one specimen sequenced in a study of T cell responses to AZD1222 COVID-19 vaccine. Some clones are missing from TCRdb's copy, which holds only in-frame ones; the method was immunoSEQ multiplex PCR. The data contain roughly 95,000 clones, approximately 90% of them singletons. Material: peripheral blood, obtained 28 days after the second AZD1222 dose. These receptors all come from an adult who received the AZD1222 COVID-19 vaccine.

The table lists this clone with a few counts. V and J are TRBV30 and TRBJ1-2; TRBD1 aligns across 7 bases. J was trimmed by 2 bases and V by 1 base; bases with no gene match: 7. CDR1 is GTSNPN, CDR2 SVGIG, per germline (reference sequence). This CDR3 contains 15 residues. For the CDR3, the DNA is TGTGCCTGGAGTGGCCCCAGGACAGGAAACTATGGCTACACCTTC. It codes for CAWSGPRTGNYGYTF.

Only one count was recorded for this clone. This chain connects TRBV11-3 to TRBJ2-1, with TRBD2 identical over 8 bases. V shed 7 bases and J 10 bases; nucleotides not matched to a gene: 12. Looked up from germline, CDR1 is SGHNT and CDR2 is YENEEA. The CDR3 loop spans 14 amino acids. The CDR3 DNA sequence: TGTGCCAGCACCCCCGGGGGGGCGGTTCGGGAGCAGTTCTTC. Its protein is CASTPGGAVREQFF.

The rearrangement joins TRBV2 to TRBJ1-2, with no clear D. The CDR3 loop spans 15 amino acids. The V and J ends lost 6 bases and 2 bases respectively, with 16 bases between them. Per the germline V gene, CDR1 is SNHLY and CDR2 is FYNNEI. This chain's CDR3 is CASSANQDPNYGYTF. CDR3 sequence (DNA): TGTGCCAGCAGCGCAAACCAGGACCCCAACTATGGCTACACCTTC.

The CDR3: CAWSQQGIGLFF. The DNA for the CDR3 is TGTGCCTGGAGCCAACAGGGTATAGGACTGTTTTTT. The rearrangement joins TRBV30 to TRBJ1-4, with D possibly TRBD1 on 6 matching bases. Trimming cost V 3 bases and J 13 bases, with 15 bases left between them. This CDR3 region has 12 residues. CDR1 and CDR2 (germline): GTSNPN, SVGIG (reference sequence).

The rearrangement links TRBV19 to TRBJ2-4, with 7 bases aligning to TRBD2. This CDR3 region has 13 residues. In germline, CDR1 is LNHDA, CDR2 SQIVND (reference sequence). Losses at the gene ends were 8 bases for V and 6 bases for J; bases not matched to a gene: 7. The CDR3, as DNA: TGTGCCAGTGGTTGGGGGGGTGGAAACATTCAGTACTTC. Its translation is CASGWGGGNIQYF.

The chain joins TRBV7-9 to TRBJ1-3, with D perhaps TRBD1 (6 bases). Per the germline V gene, CDR1 is SEHNR and CDR2 is FQNEAQ (reference sequence). CDR3 size: 14 residues. The V gene lost 5 bases and the J gene lost 2 bases, with 10 bases spanning the gap. The CDR3 here is CASSRAGAGNTIYF. CDR3 in DNA: TGTGCCAGCAGCCGGGCAGGGGCTGGAAACACCATATATTTT.

The V gene is TRBV15, the J gene TRBJ2-1; D unclear. Germline loops: CDR1 LNHNV, CDR2 YYDKDF (reference sequence). V was trimmed by 0 bases and J by 6 bases, leaving 12 bases between them. The CDR3 has 15 amino acids. CDR3 nucleotides: TGTGCCACCAGCAGAGATTGGGCTGCCGGCAATGAGCAGTTCTTC. Amino acids: CATSRDWAAGNEQFF.

The chain recombines TRBV2 with TRBJ1-1, with 7 bases fitting TRBD1. CDR1 is SNHLY, CDR2 FYNNEI, per germline. This CDR3 has 13 amino acids. Unmatched junction bases numbered 6, after V lost 5 bases and J lost 6 bases. In DNA form, the CDR3 reads TGTGCCAGCAGTCAGAACAGGGGTGCTGAAGCTTTCTTT. Residues: CASSQNRGAEAFF.

The chain joins TRBV7-9 to TRBJ2-7; 8 bases are a match to TRBD1. This CDR3 has 16 residues. V dropped 1 base and J dropped 5; count of bases not matched to a gene: 10. Germline loops: CDR1 SEHNR, CDR2 FQNEAQ (reference sequence). DNA for the CDR3: TGTGCCAGCAGCTTAGATTTGGGACAGGCGAGGGACGAGCAGTACTTC. Translated, it gives CASSLDLGQARDEQYF. Full variable domain (remainder filled in from reference TRBV7-9 and TRBJ2-7): DTGVSQNPRHKITKRGQNVTFRCDPISEHNRLYWYRQTLGQGPEFLTYFQNEAQLEKSRLLSDRFSAERPKGSFSTLEIQRTEQGDSAMYLCASSLDLGQARDEQYFGPGTRLTVT.

The gene calls are TRBV29-1 and TRBJ2-3, with D maybe TRBD2 (6 bases). V shed 5 bases and J shed 3 bases, with 15 bases lying between them. CDR1 is SQVTM and CDR2 is ANQGSEA in the germline V gene. CDR3 length: 14 amino acids. In nucleotides, the CDR3 is TGCAGCGTTCTCACCCTCGGGAGAACAGATACGCAGTATTTT. The encoded protein is CSVLTLGRTDTQYF.

The rearrangement links TRBV28 to TRBJ1-1; D gene ambiguous. The germline gives CDR1 MDHEN, CDR2 SYDVKM. The CDR3 is made up of 12 amino acids. V lost 7 bases and J 0 bases, leaving 6 bases between the germline ends. Here the CDR3 DNA reads TGTGCCAGCATGGGTTTGAACACTGAAGCTTTCTTT. Protein product: CASMGLNTEAFF.

This clone was seen once. The V gene is TRBV19, the J gene TRBJ1-5; 7 bases are shared with TRBD1. CDR3 size: 15 residues. V trimming: 2 bases; J trimming: 5 bases; junction bases outside the gene matches: 6. CDR1 LNHDA and CDR2 SQIVND come from the germline V gene (reference sequence). The CDR3 here is CASSIRGGRDQPQHF. The CDR3, as DNA: TGTGCCAGTAGTATACGAGGGGGCCGGGATCAGCCCCAGCATTTT.

This chain uses TRBV9 with TRBJ2-5; 9 positions agree with TRBD2. CDR3 length: 16 amino acids. The V gene's germline CDR1 is SGDLS and CDR2 YYNGEE. The V segment lost 2 bases and the J segment 0 bases; nucleotides outside the gene matches: 5. CDR3 protein: CASSVAAGGYQETQYF. Written as DNA, the CDR3 is TGTGCCAGCAGCGTCGCGGCGGGGGGGTACCAAGAGACCCAGTACTTC.

The V and J genes are TRBV9 and TRBJ1-1, with TRBD1 matching 7 bases. There are 15 residues in the CDR3. Germline V gives CDR1 SGDLS, CDR2 YYNGEE. V lost 3 bases and J lost 7; bases outside the gene matches: 12. CDR3 DNA sequence: TGTGCCAGCAGCGACACGACAGGGATGGACGGTGAAGCTTTCTTT. Protein product: CASSDTTGMDGEAFF.

This rearrangement joins TRBV7-2 to TRBJ1-2, with 10 bases aligning to TRBD1. The CDR3 has 16 amino acids. Germline V gives CDR1 SGHTA, CDR2 FQGNSA. The junction had 2 bases not matched to a gene; V was cut back by 1 base and J by 0 bases. The CDR3 here is CASSLGGTGANYGYTF. The CDR3 nucleotides are TGTGCCAGCAGCTTAGGGGGGACAGGGGCTAACTATGGCTACACCTTC.

This rearrangement joins TRBV4-3 to TRBJ1-5; 11 bases match TRBD1. CDR1 LGHNA and CDR2 YSLEER come from the germline V gene. The ends lost 4 bases at V and 6 bases at J; junction bases unmatched: 2. There are 14 residues in the CDR3. CDR3 amino acids: CASSPGQGGQPQHF. The CDR3 DNA reads TGCGCCAGCAGCCCGGGACAGGGGGGTCAGCCCCAGCATTTT.

CDR3 nucleotides: TGCGCCAGCAGCTTGGACGGACACCTCCCCACCGGGGAGCTGTTTTTT. As protein: CASSLDGHLPTGELFF. The chain uses TRBV5-1 and TRBJ2-2, with a possible D match to TRBD1 (5 bases). The CDR3 has 16 amino acids. The germline V gene has CDR1 SGHRS and CDR2 YFSETQ. Trimming cost V 0 bases and J 4 bases, with 13 bases left between them.

The count of this clone is one. CDR3 bases: TGTGCCAGCAGCTTGGGCATTAGCGACGACTACGAGCAGTACTTC. Translating gives CASSLGISDDYEQYF. The V call is TRBV5-8, the J call TRBJ2-7, with a tentative D call TRBD2 (5 bases). Germline V gene data show CDR1 as SGHTS and CDR2 as YDEGEE. The CDR3 is made up of 15 amino acids. The germline V and J ends were trimmed by 0 bases and 3 bases, with 13 bases remaining between them. The whole variable domain, remainder taken from reference TRBV5-8 and TRBJ2-7, is EAGVTQSPTHLIKTRGQQATLRCSPISGHTSVYWYQQALGLGLQFLLWYDEGEERNRGNFPPRFSGRQFPNYSSELNVNALELEDSALYLCASSLGISDDYEQYFGPGTRLTVT.

The chain links TRBV5-4 to TRBJ1-2; D remains unclear. The CDR3 is 13 residues long. Per germline, CDR1 SGHNT and CDR2 YYREEE (reference sequence). Trimming took 0 bases from V and 6 from J, leaving 9 bases between them. For the CDR3, the DNA is TGTGCCAGCAGCTTGGGAGGGTTTAATGGCTACACCTTC. It specifies CASSLGGFNGYTF.

The chain has TRBV5-1 and TRBJ2-3; 8 positions agree with TRBD1. Germline lookup yields CDR1 SGHRS and CDR2 YFSETQ. J gave up 3 bases and V 4 bases, and 10 bases lay outside the gene matches. This CDR3 has 16 amino acids. As DNA, the CDR3 is TGCGCCAGCAGCCCGGGACAGGCTATACAAACAGATACGCAGTATTTT. This translates into CASSPGQAIQTDTQYF.

The rearrangement joins TRBV6-1 to TRBJ2-3; 9 positions agree with TRBD2. J gave up 4 bases and V 4 bases, and 9 bases lay outside the gene matches. CDR3 size: 16 residues. Germline values: CDR1 MNHNS, CDR2 SASEGT. The CDR3 loop is CASSAASGDGADTQYF. The CDR3 nucleotides are TGTGCCAGCAGTGCCGCTAGCGGGGACGGTGCAGATACGCAGTATTTT.

This chain's CDR3 is CASSMGGLQPQHF. CDR3 in DNA: TGTGCCAGTAGTATGGGGGGACTTCAGCCCCAGCATTTT. This chain links TRBV19 with TRBJ1-5, with D possibly matching TRBD1 (5 bases). With 3 bases removed from V and 6 bases from J, the gap between germline ends came to 9 bases. The germline V gene encodes CDR1 LNHDA and CDR2 SQIVND (reference sequence). This CDR3 is 13 amino acids long.